The present entry profiles one T cell receptor (beta chain) with its context. The data originate from a study of control samples from healthy donors and cancer patients. Per germline, CDR1 MNHEY and CDR2 SMNVEV (reference sequence). This CDR3 is built from 16 residues. V was shortened by 6 bases and J by 2 bases, with 18 bases between the two germline ends. Clones were read by immunoSEQ multiplex PCR, and TCRdb kept only the in-frame ones, dropping some. The sample has some 130,000 clones; about 92% are singletons. The J gene is TRBJ2-3, the V gene TRBV27; D gene ambiguous. The clonotype comes from a man aged 50 or older with head and neck cancer. Sequencing was done on a sample of PBMCs. The DNA of the CDR3 is TGTGCCAGCAGACCCGACATAAGTGCATCCACAGATACGCAGTATTTT. Amino acid sequence: CASRPDISASTDTQYF.